Below, 9 T cell receptor beta chains from the same sample are listed, as sequenced in a study of OX40 agonist ivuxolimab in advanced cancers. Some clones are missing from TCRdb's copy, which holds only in-frame ones; the method was immunoSEQ multiplex PCR. The sample has approximately 94,000 clones, around 91% seen once. This specimen was CD4+ or CD8+ T cells sorted from blood, taken in a trial of the OX40 agonist ivuxolimab. The receptors come from an adult with an advanced solid tumor such as melanoma, head and neck, liver or kidney cancer.

This clone was found once. The chain combines TRBV11-2 with TRBJ2-1; 10 nucleotides line up with TRBD2. Germline V gene lookup returns CDR1 SGHAT and CDR2 FQNNGV. Trimming at V came to 3 bases and at J to 7 bases, leaving 9 bases not matched to a gene. This CDR3 is built from 16 residues. The CDR3 coding sequence is TGTGCCAGCAGCTTCTGGGGGTGGACTAGCGGTAATGAGCAGTTCTTC. It codes for CASSFWGWTSGNEQFF.

The table lists this clone with a count of one. The chain joins TRBV5-4 to TRBJ2-7; unclear D gene. V lost 4 bases to trimming and J lost 5 bases, with 13 bases between them. The CDR3 extends over 13 amino acids. The germline CDR1 and CDR2 sequences are SGHNT and YYREEE (reference sequence). CDR3 amino acids: CASSVPGPNEQYF. The CDR3 coding sequence is TGTGCCAGCAGCGTCCCGGGCCCCAACGAGCAGTACTTC.

This clone occurred once. V usage is TRBV4-1 and J usage is TRBJ1-4; no reliable D call. Trimming took off 1 base at V and 8 bases at J, with 8 bases between the two ends. The germline CDR1 and CDR2 sequences are MGHRA and YSYEKL. The CDR3 is made up of 13 amino acids. The CDR3 DNA reads as TGCGCCAGCAGCCAAGCTTTCGCCGAAAAACTGTTTTTT. Residues: CASSQAFAEKLFF.

V gene TRBV19 combines with J gene TRBJ2-2; D uncertain. The CDR3 sequence is 12 residues long. The germline V gene has CDR1 LNHDA and CDR2 SQIVND (reference sequence). V lost 2 bases, J lost 3 bases, and 1 base lay in between. The CDR3 sequence is CASSIHTGELFF. The CDR3 nucleotides read TGTGCCAGTAGTATACACACCGGGGAGCTGTTTTTT.

This clone was detected a few times. This sequence joins TRBV18 and TRBJ2-2; TRBD1 matches 10 bases. V lost 11 bases, J lost 7 bases, and 4 bases stayed unmatched. The CDR3 contains 12 residues. The germline V gene encodes CDR1 KGHSH and CDR2 LQKENI. Here the CDR3 DNA reads TGTGCCGGCGGACAGGGGGACGGGGAGCTGTTTTTT. It translates to CAGGQGDGELFF.

The V and J genes are TRBV5-5 and TRBJ2-7; 8 bases are a match to TRBD2. V was clipped by 2 bases and J by 1 base; unmatched bases: 5. The CDR3 spans 15 residues. The V gene's germline CDR1 is SGHKS and CDR2 YYEKEE (reference sequence). The CDR3: CASSFPGLGSYEQYF. The CDR3 DNA reads as TGTGCCAGCAGCTTCCCGGGACTAGGATCCTACGAGCAGTACTTC.

This clone was seen once. This chain uses TRBV5-1 with TRBJ2-3; 9 nucleotides line up with TRBD1. The germline CDR1 and CDR2 sequences are SGHRS and YFSETQ. With 3 bases clipped from V and 4 bases from J, the junction kept 3 bases outside the gene matches. The CDR3 loop spans 14 amino acids. The CDR3 spells CASSWTGVADTQYF. The CDR3 coding sequence is TGCGCCAGCAGCTGGACAGGGGTCGCAGATACGCAGTATTTT.

This chain links TRBV7-8 with TRBJ2-5, with 11 bases matching TRBD2. The CDR3 loop spans 18 amino acids. V trimming: 1 base; J trimming: 0 bases; junction bases outside the gene matches: 7. Germline values: CDR1 SGHVS, CDR2 FQNEAQ. CDR3 amino acids: CASSLVASGRKYQETQYF. CDR3 coding DNA: TGTGCCAGCAGCTTAGTGGCTAGCGGGAGGAAATACCAAGAGACCCAGTACTTC.

The V gene is TRBV5-1, the J gene TRBJ2-5; D is uncertain. Trimming took off 0 bases at V and 2 bases at J, with 8 bases between the two ends. Germline values: CDR1 SGHRS, CDR2 YFSETQ. This CDR3 region has 14 residues. CDR3 coding DNA: TGCGCCAGCAGCTTGGAGACACCTCAAGAGACCCAGTACTTC. Amino acid sequence: CASSLETPQETQYF.